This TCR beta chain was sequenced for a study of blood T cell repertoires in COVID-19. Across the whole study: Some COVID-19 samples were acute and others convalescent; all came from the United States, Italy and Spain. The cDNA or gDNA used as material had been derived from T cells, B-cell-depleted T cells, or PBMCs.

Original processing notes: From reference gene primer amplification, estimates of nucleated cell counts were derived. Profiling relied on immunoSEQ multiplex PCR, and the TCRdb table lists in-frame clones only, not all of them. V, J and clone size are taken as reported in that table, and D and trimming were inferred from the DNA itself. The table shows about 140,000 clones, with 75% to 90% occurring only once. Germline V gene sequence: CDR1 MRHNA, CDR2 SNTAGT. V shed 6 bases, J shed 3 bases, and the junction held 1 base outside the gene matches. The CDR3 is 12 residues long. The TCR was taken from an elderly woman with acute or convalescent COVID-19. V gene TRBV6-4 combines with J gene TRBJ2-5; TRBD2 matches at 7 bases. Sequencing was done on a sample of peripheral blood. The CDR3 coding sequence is TGTGCCAGCAGGCTAGCGGAAGAGACCCAGTACTTC. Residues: CASRLAEETQYF.